These 21 T cell receptor beta chains originate from one sample sequenced in a study of cytomegalovirus exposure and HLA in healthy donors. It was with 60 Vbeta and 13 Jbeta primers that the PCR ran. Sequencing was performed with immunoSEQ multiplex PCR; in TCRdb, only in-frame clones are kept and a portion is missing. The data show roughly 100,000 clones, with about 83% seen just once and 5.5% to 7% held by the top ten. The source material was PBMCs. The receptors come from a man aged 18 to 30 in good health and CMV-seronegative.

The J gene is TRBJ1-1, the V gene TRBV4-3; TRBD1 is a possible D gene (6 bases). Germline V gene data show CDR1 as LGHNA and CDR2 as YSLEER. The CDR3 covers 16 residues. The V end lost 0 bases, the J end lost 0 bases, and 11 bases lay between the germline ends. The CDR3 DNA reads TGCGCCAGCAGCCAAGAACAGGGCTTTATGAACACTGAAGCTTTCTTT. Translation gives CASSQEQGFMNTEAFF.

The rearrangement uses TRBV4-3 and TRBJ2-3; D gene uncertain. Germline CDR1 is LGHNA and CDR2 is YSLEER. With 1 base removed from V and 0 bases from J, the gap between germline ends came to 11 bases. This CDR3 is 16 amino acids long. The CDR3 here is CASSQGIAASTDTQYF. DNA of the CDR3: TGCGCCAGCAGCCAAGGAATAGCAGCTAGCACAGATACGCAGTATTTT.

The chain links TRBV30 to TRBJ1-1; D remains ambiguous. This CDR3 has 12 residues. V dropped 4 bases and J dropped 6 bases, with 12 bases sitting between them. The germline V gene has CDR1 GTSNPN and CDR2 SVGIG (reference sequence). The CDR3 loop is CAWIPVSSEAFF. The CDR3, as DNA: TGTGCCTGGATTCCTGTATCGTCTGAAGCTTTCTTT.

This chain connects TRBV5-6 to TRBJ2-7, with 8 bases matching TRBD2. The CDR3 sequence is 15 residues long. Germline-derived CDR1 and CDR2 are SGHDT and YYEEEE. With V trimmed by 5 bases and J by 1 base, 8 bases remained unmatched. The CDR3 DNA sequence: TGTGCCAGCAGGGTGAATAGCGGGGCTTCCTACGAGCAGTACTTC. It specifies CASRVNSGASYEQYF.

A remark on this clone: The junction departs from germline at one end; a sequencing error may be responsible. This chain connects TRBV5-4 to TRBJ2-1; D is possibly TRBD2 (6 bases). From germline, CDR1 is SGHNT and CDR2 YYREEE (reference sequence). This CDR3 is 16 amino acids long. CDR3 amino acids: CASSQEGLSYLGEQFF. For the CDR3, the DNA is TGCGCCAGCAGCCAAGAGGGACTTAGTTATTTGGGTGAGCAGTTCTTC.

V is TRBV6-1 and J is TRBJ2-7; 10 bases fit TRBD2. Per germline, CDR1 MNHNS and CDR2 SASEGT. The ends lost 4 bases at V and 5 bases at J; junction bases unmatched: 8. The CDR3 is 15 residues long. The CDR3 bases are TGTGCCAGCAGTGCGCTGACTAGCGGGCCCGACGAGCAGTACTTC. It yields the protein CASSALTSGPDEQYF.

The chain is built from TRBV7-8 and TRBJ2-1, with D possibly matching TRBD1 (5 bases). The ends were cut back, 1 base at V and 5 bases at J, with 9 bases in the middle. The CDR3 sequence is 14 residues long. Germline values: CDR1 SGHVS, CDR2 FQNEAQ. CDR3 nucleotides: TGTGCCAGCAGCTTAGGCGACAGTCACAATGAGCAGTTCTTC. Encoded protein: CASSLGDSHNEQFF.

The chain employs TRBV7-9 and TRBJ2-7; possibly TRBD2 for D (6 bases). Looked up from germline, CDR1 is SEHNR and CDR2 is FQNEAQ (reference sequence). V was trimmed by 5 bases and J by 3 bases, leaving 20 bases between them. This CDR3 has 16 residues. The CDR3 bases are TGTGCCAGCAGCACTAGGGAGGCAGTTAACTTCTACGAGCAGTACTTC. Translation gives CASSTREAVNFYEQYF.

This clone was seen only once. The chain combines TRBV5-1 with TRBJ1-1; 8 positions agree with TRBD1. The CDR3 consists of 11 residues. The V gene's germline CDR1 is SGHRS and CDR2 YFSETQ. J gave up 12 bases and V 3 bases, and 4 bases lay outside the gene matches. DNA for the CDR3: TGCGCCAGCAGCTCGACAGGGGCTCCTTTCTTT. Translated, it gives CASSSTGAPFF.

This chain uses TRBV11-3 with TRBJ2-3; D is perhaps TRBD1 (6 bases). V lost 7 bases to trimming and J lost 3 bases, with 11 bases between them. The CDR3 extends over 13 amino acids. Germline CDR1 reads SGHNT; CDR2 reads YENEEA. The CDR3: CASKNRETDTQYF. The CDR3 DNA is TGTGCCAGCAAAAACAGGGAAACAGATACGCAGTATTTT.

The chain combines TRBV4-3 with TRBJ2-2, with 7 bases fitting TRBD2. The CDR3 contains 17 residues. Germline lookup yields CDR1 LGHNA and CDR2 YSLEER. After removal of 0 bases from V and 5 bases from J, the junction contained 9 bases not matched to a gene. The CDR3 reads CASSQDMGGSKTGELFF. The CDR3, as DNA: TGCGCCAGCAGCCAAGATATGGGCGGGAGTAAGACCGGGGAGCTGTTTTTT.

This clone was counted between two and nine times. The chain has TRBV11-2 and TRBJ2-5; maybe TRBD2 (6 bases). The germline V gene has CDR1 SGHAT and CDR2 FQNNGV. CDR3 length equals 13 residues. Between the trimmed V and J ends, which lost 2 bases and 5 bases, there was a span of 9 bases. CDR3 sequence: CASSLWEAETQYF. Here the CDR3 DNA reads TGTGCCAGCAGCTTATGGGAGGCCGAGACCCAGTACTTC.

The sample holds one count of this clone. J is TRBJ2-2 and V is TRBV23-1; 8 bases line up with TRBD2. TRBV23-1 is designated an ORF whose function remains uncertain. V shed 2 bases, J shed 1 base, and the junction held 3 bases outside the gene matches. This CDR3 contains 16 residues. The CDR3 DNA reads as TGCGCCAGCAGTCAACGGACTAGCCGGAACACCGGGGAGCTGTTTTTT. This codes for CASSQRTSRNTGELFF.

The chain is built from TRBV30 and TRBJ2-7; TRBD2 agrees at 7 bases. The CDR3 sequence is 14 residues long. Unmatched junction bases numbered 7, after V lost 3 bases and J lost 2 bases. CDR1 and CDR2 (germline): GTSNPN, SVGIG (reference sequence). DNA of the CDR3: TGTGCCTGGAGCGGACTAGGACTTACCTACGAGCAGTACTTC. It is translated as CAWSGLGLTYEQYF.

The rearrangement uses TRBV19 and TRBJ2-1; 11 bases map to TRBD2. CDR1 LNHDA and CDR2 SQIVND come from the germline V gene (reference sequence). V dropped 4 bases and J dropped 4; count of bases not matched to a gene: 3. The CDR3 sequence is 15 residues long. The CDR3 DNA sequence: TGTGCCAGTAGTACCGTAGCGGGAGGGTACAATGAGCAGTTCTTC. Amino acids: CASSTVAGGYNEQFF. The whole variable domain, filled in from reference TRBV19 and TRBJ2-1, reads DGGITQSPKYLFRKEGQNVTLSCEQNLNHDAMYWYRQDPGQGLRLIYYSQIVNDFQKGDIAEGYSVSREKKESFPLTVTSAQKNPTAFYLCASSTVAGGYNEQFFGPGTRLTVL.

The rearrangement links TRBV28 to TRBJ1-2; TRBD1 agrees at 9 bases. The CDR3 totals 15 residues. J lost 3 bases, V lost 4 bases, and 6 bases had no gene match. The V gene's germline CDR1 is MDHEN and CDR2 SYDVKM. For the CDR3, the DNA is TGTGCCAGCAGTTCCGGGACAGGGACCTACTATGGCTACACCTTC. Its protein is CASSSGTGTYYGYTF.

The chain uses TRBV29-1 and TRBJ2-3, with TRBD2 identical over 10 bases. The CDR3 extends over 16 amino acids. CDR1 and CDR2 (germline): SQVTM, ANQGSEA. J lost 6 bases, V lost 5 bases, and 14 bases had no gene match. CDR3 DNA sequence: TGCAGCGTTTCTCCAATCTCAAGCGGGAGGGGTGATACGCAGTATTTT. Translating gives CSVSPISSGRGDTQYF.

The chain recombines TRBV9 with TRBJ2-1, with 7 bases identical to TRBD1. Germline CDR1 reads SGDLS; CDR2 reads YYNGEE. This CDR3 has 17 residues. Unmatched junction bases numbered 6, after V lost 0 bases and J lost 0 bases. Written as DNA, the CDR3 is TGTGCCAGCAGCGTAGCTACGGGACAGAGCTCCTACAATGAGCAGTTCTTC. As protein: CASSVATGQSSYNEQFF.

The rearrangement uses TRBV10-3 and TRBJ2-2, with TRBD1 matching 9 bases. This CDR3 region has 17 residues. V was pared by 0 bases and J by 5 bases, with 7 bases of the junction left unmatched. The germline V gene has CDR1 ENHRY and CDR2 SYGVKD. In DNA form, the CDR3 reads TGTGCCATCAGTGAGTCGTTGGGACAGGGTGGAACCGGGGAGCTGTTTTTT. Residues: CAISESLGQGGTGELFF.

This sequence joins TRBV7-9 and TRBJ2-7; D unresolved. The CDR3 consists of 15 residues. Trimming left V 5 bases short and J 7 bases short, with 21 bases between. CDR1 and CDR2 (germline): SEHNR, FQNEAQ (reference sequence). The CDR3 loop is CASSRRVVPLEEQYF. CDR3 DNA sequence: TGTGCCAGCAGCCGTCGGGTAGTCCCCTTGGAAGAGCAGTACTTC.

The V and J genes are TRBV28 and TRBJ2-7; TRBD1 aligns across 10 bases. This CDR3 has 14 amino acids. The V segment lost 10 bases and the J segment 3 bases; nucleotides outside the gene matches: 9. Germline V CDR1 and CDR2: MDHEN, SYDVKM. The CDR3 is CATEAGTGDYEQYF. As DNA, the CDR3 is TGTGCCACCGAGGCAGGGACAGGGGACTACGAGCAGTACTTC.